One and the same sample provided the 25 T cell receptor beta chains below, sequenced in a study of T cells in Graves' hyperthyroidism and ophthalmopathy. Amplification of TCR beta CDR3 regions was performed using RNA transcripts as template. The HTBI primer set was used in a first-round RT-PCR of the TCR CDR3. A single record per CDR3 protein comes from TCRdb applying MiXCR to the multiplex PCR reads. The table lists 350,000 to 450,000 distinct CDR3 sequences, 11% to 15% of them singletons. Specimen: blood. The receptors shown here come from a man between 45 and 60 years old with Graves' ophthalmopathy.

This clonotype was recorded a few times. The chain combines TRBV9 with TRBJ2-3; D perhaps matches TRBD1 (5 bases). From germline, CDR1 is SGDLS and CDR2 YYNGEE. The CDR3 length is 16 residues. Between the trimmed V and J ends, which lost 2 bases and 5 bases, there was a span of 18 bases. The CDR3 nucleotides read TGTGCCAGCAGCGTGGGGCCGATCGGTCGAGAAGATACGCAGTATTTT. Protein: CASSVGPIGREDTQYF.

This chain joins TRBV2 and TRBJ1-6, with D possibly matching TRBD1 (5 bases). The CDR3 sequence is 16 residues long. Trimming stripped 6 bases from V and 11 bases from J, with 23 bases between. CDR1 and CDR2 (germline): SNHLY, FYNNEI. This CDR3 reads CASSGVGGASAPPLHF. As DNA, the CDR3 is TGTGCCAGCAGCGGGGTGGGCGGGGCCTCCGCGCCACCCCTCCACTTT.

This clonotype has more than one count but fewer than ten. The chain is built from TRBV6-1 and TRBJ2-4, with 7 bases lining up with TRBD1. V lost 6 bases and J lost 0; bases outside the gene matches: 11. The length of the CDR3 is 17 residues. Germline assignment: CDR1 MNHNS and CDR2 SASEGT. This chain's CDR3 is CASRPRAQGPAKNIQYF. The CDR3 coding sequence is TGTGCCAGCAGACCCCGGGCACAGGGGCCAGCCAAAAACATTCAGTACTTC.

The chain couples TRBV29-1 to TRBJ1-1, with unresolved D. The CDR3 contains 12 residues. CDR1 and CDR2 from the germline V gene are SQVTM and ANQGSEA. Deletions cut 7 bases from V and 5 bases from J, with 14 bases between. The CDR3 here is CSAHPPGTEAFF. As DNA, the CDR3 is TGCAGCGCCCACCCGCCCGGGACTGAAGCTTTCTTT. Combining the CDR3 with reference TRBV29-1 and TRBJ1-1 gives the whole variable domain SAVISQKPSRDICQRGTSLTIQCQVDSQVTMMFWYRQQPGQSLTLIATANQGSEATYESGFVIDKFPISRPNLTFSTLTVSNMSPEDSSIYLCSAHPPGTEAFFGQGTRLTVV.

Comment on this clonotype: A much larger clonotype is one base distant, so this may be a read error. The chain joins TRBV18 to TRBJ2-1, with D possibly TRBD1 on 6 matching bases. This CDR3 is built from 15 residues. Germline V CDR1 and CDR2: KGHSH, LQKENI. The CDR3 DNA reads TGTGCCTGCTCACCAAGCAGGGGAGCACACAATGAGCAGTTCTTC. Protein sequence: CACSPSRGAHNEQFF.

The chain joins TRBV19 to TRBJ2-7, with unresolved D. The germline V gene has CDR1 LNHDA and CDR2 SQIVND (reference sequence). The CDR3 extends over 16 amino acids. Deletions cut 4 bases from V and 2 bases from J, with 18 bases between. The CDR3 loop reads CASSKIGKTDAYEQYF. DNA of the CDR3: TGTGCCAGTAGTAAAATAGGCAAGACGGACGCCTACGAGCAGTACTTC.

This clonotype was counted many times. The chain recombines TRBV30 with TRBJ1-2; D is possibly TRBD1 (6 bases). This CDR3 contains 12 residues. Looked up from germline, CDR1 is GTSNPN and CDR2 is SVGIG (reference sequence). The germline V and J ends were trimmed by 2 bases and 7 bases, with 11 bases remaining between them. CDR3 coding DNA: TGTGCCTGGAGTTTACAGGGTGGTGGCTACACCTTC. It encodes CAWSLQGGGYTF.

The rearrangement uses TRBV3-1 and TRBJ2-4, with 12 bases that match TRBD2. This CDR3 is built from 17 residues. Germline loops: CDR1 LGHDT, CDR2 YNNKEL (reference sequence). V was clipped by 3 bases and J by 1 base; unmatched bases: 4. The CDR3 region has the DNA TGTGCCAGCAGCCAGAGACTAGCGGGAGTGGCCAAAAACATTCAGTACTTC. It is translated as CASSQRLAGVAKNIQYF. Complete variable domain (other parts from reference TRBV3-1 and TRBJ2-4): DTAVSQTPKYLVTQMGNDKSIKCEQNLGHDTMYWYKQDSKKFLKIMFSYNNKELIINETVPNRFSPKSPDKAHLNLHINSLELGDSAVYFCASSQRLAGVAKNIQYFGAGTRLSVL.

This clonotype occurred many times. The CDR3 protein is CASSLRGLAGETQYF. The CDR3, as DNA: TGTGCCAGCAGTTTAAGAGGTCTAGCGGGAGAGACCCAGTACTTC. The V and J genes are TRBV12-3 or TRBV12-4 and TRBJ2-5; TRBD2 matches at 8 bases. The CDR3 is made up of 15 amino acids. After removal of 2 bases from V and 4 bases from J, the junction contained 6 bases not matched to a gene.

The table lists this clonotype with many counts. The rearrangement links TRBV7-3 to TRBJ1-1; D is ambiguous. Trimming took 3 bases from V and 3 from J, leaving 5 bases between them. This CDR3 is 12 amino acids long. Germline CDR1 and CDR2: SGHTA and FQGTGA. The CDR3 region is CASSFADTEAFF. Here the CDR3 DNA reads TGTGCCAGCAGCTTTGCCGACACTGAAGCTTTCTTT.

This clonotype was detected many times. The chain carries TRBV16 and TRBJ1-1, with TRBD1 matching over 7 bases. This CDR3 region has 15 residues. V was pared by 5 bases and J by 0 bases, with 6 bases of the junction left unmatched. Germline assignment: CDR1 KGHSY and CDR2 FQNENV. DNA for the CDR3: TGTGCCAGCAGCGAACAGGGGACGATGAACACTGAAGCTTTCTTT. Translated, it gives CASSEQGTMNTEAFF.

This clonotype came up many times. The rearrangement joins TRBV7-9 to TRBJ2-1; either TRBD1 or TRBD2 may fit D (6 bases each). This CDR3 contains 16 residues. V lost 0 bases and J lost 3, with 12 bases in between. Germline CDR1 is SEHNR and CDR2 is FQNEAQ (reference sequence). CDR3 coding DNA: TGTGCCAGCAGCTTAGCCCCGGGGGCGTACTACAATGAGCAGTTCTTC. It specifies CASSLAPGAYYNEQFF.

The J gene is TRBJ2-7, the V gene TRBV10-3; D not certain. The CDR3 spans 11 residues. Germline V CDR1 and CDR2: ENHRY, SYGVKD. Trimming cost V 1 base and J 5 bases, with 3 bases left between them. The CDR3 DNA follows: TGTGCCATCAGTGAGTTCGACGAGCAGTACTTC. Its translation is CAISEFDEQYF.

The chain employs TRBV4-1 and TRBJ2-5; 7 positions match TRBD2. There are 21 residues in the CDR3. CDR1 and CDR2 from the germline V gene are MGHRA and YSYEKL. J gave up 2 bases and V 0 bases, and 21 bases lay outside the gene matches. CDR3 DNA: TGCGCCAGCAGCCAAGATCAGAGGGCTAGCGGAAGGAGAAGGGTACAAGAGACCCAGTACTTC. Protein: CASSQDQRASGRRRVQETQYF.

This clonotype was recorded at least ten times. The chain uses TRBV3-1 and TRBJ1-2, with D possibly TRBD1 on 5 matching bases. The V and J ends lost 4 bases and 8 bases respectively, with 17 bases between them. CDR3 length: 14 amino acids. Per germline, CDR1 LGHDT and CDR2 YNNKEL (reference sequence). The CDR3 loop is CASSRGGRTEGYTF. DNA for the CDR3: TGTGCCAGCAGCCGCGGGGGGAGGACGGAAGGCTACACCTTC.

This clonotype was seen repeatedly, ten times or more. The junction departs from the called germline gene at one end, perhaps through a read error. CDR3 nucleotide sequence: TGTGCTAGCAGCTTAGGCGGCTCCCTCCCTGGGGAGCAGTACTTC. It specifies CASSLGGSLPGEQYF. The chain combines TRBV7-7 with TRBJ2-7; D remains unclear. Germline V gives CDR1 SSHAT, CDR2 FNYEAQ (reference sequence). CDR3 length: 15 amino acids.

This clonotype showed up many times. This chain's CDR3 is CASSKRSPNTGELFF. The CDR3 DNA reads as TGTGCCAGCAGCAAGCGGAGCCCGAACACCGGGGAGCTGTTTTTT. The genes are TRBV28 and TRBJ2-2, with TRBD2 as a possible D gene (5 bases). Trimming took 6 bases from V and 0 from J, leaving 11 bases between them. The CDR3 sequence is 15 residues long. Germline CDR1 reads MDHEN; CDR2 reads SYDVKM.

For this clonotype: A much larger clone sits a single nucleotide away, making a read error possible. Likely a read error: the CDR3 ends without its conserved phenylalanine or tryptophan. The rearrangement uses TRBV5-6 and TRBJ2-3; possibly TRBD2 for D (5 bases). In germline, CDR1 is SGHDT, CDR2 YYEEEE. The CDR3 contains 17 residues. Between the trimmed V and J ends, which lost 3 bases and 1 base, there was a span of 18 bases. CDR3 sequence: CASSSFSNSGGTDTQYS. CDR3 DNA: TGTGCCAGCAGCTCGTTTTCAAACAGCGGAGGCACAGATACGCAGTATTCT.

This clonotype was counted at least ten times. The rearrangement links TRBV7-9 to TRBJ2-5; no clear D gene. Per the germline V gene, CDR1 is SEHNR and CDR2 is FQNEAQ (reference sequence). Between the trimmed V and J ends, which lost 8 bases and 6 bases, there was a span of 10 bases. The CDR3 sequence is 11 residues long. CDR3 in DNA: TGTGCCAGCGAAGAGGAGAAGACCCAGTACTTC. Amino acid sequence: CASEEEKTQYF.

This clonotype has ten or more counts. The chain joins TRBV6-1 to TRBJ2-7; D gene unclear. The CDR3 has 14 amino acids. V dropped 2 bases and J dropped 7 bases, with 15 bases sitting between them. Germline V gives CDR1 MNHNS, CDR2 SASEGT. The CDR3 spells CASSERAAGQEQYF. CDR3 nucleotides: TGTGCCAGCAGTGAACGGGCAGCCGGCCAGGAGCAGTACTTC.

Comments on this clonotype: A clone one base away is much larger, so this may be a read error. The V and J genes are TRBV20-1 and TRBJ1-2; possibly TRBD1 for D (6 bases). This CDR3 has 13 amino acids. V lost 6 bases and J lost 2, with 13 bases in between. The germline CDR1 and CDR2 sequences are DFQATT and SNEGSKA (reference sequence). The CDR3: CSAPDRLNYGYTF. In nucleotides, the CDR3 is TGCAGTGCCCCGGACAGATTAAACTATGGCTACACCTTC.

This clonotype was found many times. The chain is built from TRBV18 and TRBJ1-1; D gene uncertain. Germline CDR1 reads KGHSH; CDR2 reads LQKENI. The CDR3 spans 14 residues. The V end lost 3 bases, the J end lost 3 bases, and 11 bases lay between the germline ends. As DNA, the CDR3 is TGTGCCAGCTCACCGCTCAGGCTTGACACTGAAGCTTTCTTT. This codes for CASSPLRLDTEAFF.

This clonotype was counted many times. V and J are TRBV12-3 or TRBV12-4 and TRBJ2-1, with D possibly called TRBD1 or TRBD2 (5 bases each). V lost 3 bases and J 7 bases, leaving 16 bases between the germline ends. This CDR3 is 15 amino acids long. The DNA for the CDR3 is TGTGCCAGCAGTTTGGGGGTTCGTTCGGGAAATGAGCAGTTCTTC. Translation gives CASSLGVRSGNEQFF.

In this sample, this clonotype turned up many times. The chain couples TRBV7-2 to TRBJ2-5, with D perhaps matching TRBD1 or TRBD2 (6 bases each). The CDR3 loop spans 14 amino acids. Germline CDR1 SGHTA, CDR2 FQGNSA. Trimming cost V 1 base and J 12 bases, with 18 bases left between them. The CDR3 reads CASSLEGGYGKKYF. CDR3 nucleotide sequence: TGTGCCAGCAGCTTAGAGGGGGGATACGGGAAAAAGTACTTC.

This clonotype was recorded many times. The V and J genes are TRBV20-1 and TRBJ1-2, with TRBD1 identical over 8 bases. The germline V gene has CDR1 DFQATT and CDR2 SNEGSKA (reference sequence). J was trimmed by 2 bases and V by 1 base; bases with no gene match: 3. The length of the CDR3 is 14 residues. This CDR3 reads CSARVRTGNYGYTF. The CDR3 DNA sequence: TGCAGTGCTAGAGTCCGGACAGGGAACTATGGCTACACCTTC.